These 28 T cell receptor beta chains originate from one sample sequenced in a study of cytomegalovirus exposure and HLA in healthy donors. Researchers ran the PCR with 60 Vbeta and 13 Jbeta primers. Clones were read by immunoSEQ multiplex PCR, and TCRdb kept only the in-frame ones, dropping some. The data hold some 86,000 clones, with roughly 80% observed a single time. The specimen was PBMCs. The source is a woman aged 40 to 49 in good health and CMV-seropositive.

The rearrangement links TRBV28 to TRBJ2-1; TRBD2 is a possible D gene (6 bases). The germline V gene encodes CDR1 MDHEN and CDR2 SYDVKM. CDR3 length equals 16 residues. Trimming stripped 6 bases from V and 0 bases from J, with 15 bases between. CDR3 sequence: CASRGSLASSYNEQFF. CDR3 nucleotide sequence: TGTGCCAGCAGGGGATCTCTAGCGAGCTCCTACAATGAGCAGTTCTTC.

The J gene is TRBJ2-7, the V gene TRBV18; possible D gene TRBD1, 6 bases. Trimming stripped 3 bases from V and 0 bases from J, with 15 bases between. The CDR3 consists of 16 residues. Per the germline V gene, CDR1 is KGHSH and CDR2 is LQKENI. The CDR3 here is CASSPSGTLTSYEQYF. CDR3 sequence (DNA): TGTGCCAGCTCACCGTCCGGGACACTTACCTCCTACGAGCAGTACTTC.

This chain connects TRBV15 to TRBJ2-7, with a weak D call TRBD1 (5 bases). V shed 8 bases and J shed 0 bases, with 8 bases lying between them. Germline lookup yields CDR1 LNHNV and CDR2 YYDKDF (reference sequence). The CDR3 sequence is 12 residues long. CDR3 coding DNA: TGTGCCACCGCGACAGACTCCTACGAGCAGTACTTC. This gives the protein CATATDSYEQYF.

This sequence joins TRBV9 and TRBJ1-2; 9 nucleotides agree with TRBD1. The CDR3 contains 14 residues. Looked up from germline, CDR1 is SGDLS and CDR2 is YYNGEE. Trimming removed 4 bases from V and 8 bases from J; junction bases left unmatched: 9. The CDR3 spells CASSPSGQGNGYTF. CDR3 DNA sequence: TGTGCCAGCAGCCCGTCGGGACAGGGAAACGGCTACACCTTC.

The rearrangement joins TRBV11-1 to TRBJ2-3; a weak D match, TRBD2 (6 bases). V lost 3 bases, J lost 6 bases, and 28 bases lay in between. The germline CDR1 and CDR2 sequences are SGHAT and FQDESV (reference sequence). The CDR3 extends over 19 amino acids. CDR3 bases: TGTGCCAGCAGCTTTTTACTGCCCGGGACTCACGACGACGGGGATACGCAGTATTTT. Translation gives CASSFLLPGTHDDGDTQYF.

CDR3 protein: CASSPGPRGGGDTQYF. The CDR3 DNA sequence: TGTGCCAGCAGCCCAGGCCCTAGGGGCGGAGGGGATACGCAGTATTTT. This chain uses TRBV11-1 with TRBJ2-3, with D tentatively TRBD2 (6 bases). The germline V and J ends were trimmed by 5 bases and 6 bases, with 21 bases remaining between them. This CDR3 is built from 16 residues. CDR1 is SGHAT and CDR2 is FQDESV in the germline V gene (reference sequence).

The J gene is TRBJ1-4, the V gene TRBV6-5; 7 nucleotides match TRBD1. V lost 7 bases to trimming and J lost 9 bases; unmatched junction nucleotides: 11. CDR3 length: 14 residues. The germline CDR1 and CDR2 sequences are MNHEY and SVGAGI. CDR3 amino acids: CASNSGRGEKKLFF. DNA for the CDR3: TGTGCCAGCAATTCCGGCAGGGGGGAGAAAAAACTGTTTTTT.

The J gene is TRBJ2-3, the V gene TRBV7-3; TRBD2 matches at 11 bases. Germline V gene data show CDR1 as SGHTA and CDR2 as FQGTGA. Trimming removed 5 bases from V and 1 base from J; junction bases left unmatched: 8. This CDR3 has 17 residues. For the CDR3, the DNA is TGTGCCAGCAGCACCCGCCCACTAGCGGGAGGCACAGATACGCAGTATTTT. Encoded protein: CASSTRPLAGGTDTQYF. Full variable domain (missing parts from reference TRBV7-3 and TRBJ2-3): GAGVSQTPSNKVTEKGKYVELRCDPISGHTALYWYRQSLGQGPEFLIYFQGTGAADDSGLPNDRFFAVRPEGSVSTLKIQRTERGDSAVYLCASSTRPLAGGTDTQYFGPGTRLTVL.

In its sample, this clone was seen once. The genes are TRBV28 and TRBJ2-1, with 10 bases lining up with TRBD2. The germline gives CDR1 MDHEN, CDR2 SYDVKM. V lost 3 bases, J lost 7 bases, and 3 bases stayed unmatched. The CDR3 consists of 14 residues. CDR3 DNA: TGTGCCAGCAGTTTTCTAGCGGGAGAGAATGAGCAGTTCTTC. This translates into CASSFLAGENEQFF.

The chain recombines TRBV23-1 with TRBJ2-7; possible D gene TRBD1, 5 bases. TRBV23-1 is treated as an ORF (open reading frame) with a function not yet certain. The CDR3 totals 17 residues. V gave up 2 bases and J gave up 0 bases, with 17 bases separating them. CDR3 nucleotide sequence: TGCGCCAGCAGTCAACCTCCCGACAGAACCTGCTCCTACGAGCAGTACTTC. Translating it yields CASSQPPDRTCSYEQYF.

The J gene is TRBJ1-1, the V gene TRBV7-9; 10 bases are a match to TRBD1. V was clipped by 5 bases and J by 3 bases; unmatched bases: 3. CDR1 and CDR2 (germline): SEHNR, FQNEAQ (reference sequence). The CDR3 contains 14 residues. CDR3 sequence: CASSRTGGDTEAFF. The CDR3 nucleotides are TGTGCCAGCAGCAGGACAGGGGGGGACACTGAAGCTTTCTTT.

This clone was seen a few times. This chain uses TRBV7-6 with TRBJ2-2; no clear D. Germline CDR1 SGHVS, CDR2 FNYEAQ. The CDR3 sequence is 12 residues long. Trimming removed 1 base from V and 9 bases from J, with 6 bases in between. The CDR3 loop is CASSLGGRELFF. CDR3 in DNA: TGTGCCAGCAGCTTAGGAGGCCGGGAGCTGTTTTTT. Filled out from reference TRBV7-6 and TRBJ2-2, the complete variable domain reads GAGVSQSPRYKVTKRGQDVALRCDPISGHVSLYWYRQALGQGPEFLTYFNYEAQQDKSGLPNDRFSAERPEGSISTLTIQRTEQRDSAMYRCASSLGGRELFFGEGSRLTVL.

The chain joins TRBV7-9 to TRBJ2-7; 7 nucleotides match TRBD2. The CDR3 totals 12 residues. With 7 bases clipped from V and 5 bases from J, the junction kept 5 bases outside the gene matches. From germline, CDR1 is SEHNR and CDR2 FQNEAQ (reference sequence). CDR3 in DNA: TGTGCCAGCACCCTGGGAGGGAACGAGCAGTACTTC. Amino acid sequence: CASTLGGNEQYF.

The chain couples TRBV10-3 to TRBJ2-5, with D possibly matching TRBD1 (6 bases). Germline V CDR1 and CDR2: ENHRY, SYGVKD. The V end lost 11 bases, the J end lost 5 bases, and 12 bases lay between the germline ends. The CDR3 contains 11 residues. CDR3 in amino acids: CAVQGLETQYF. As DNA, the CDR3 is TGTGCCGTACAGGGTTTGGAGACCCAGTACTTC.

The chain couples TRBV11-2 to TRBJ2-1, with TRBD2 matching over 7 bases. The CDR3 is 12 residues long. V lost 5 bases, J lost 8 bases, and 3 bases stayed unmatched. The V gene's germline CDR1 is SGHAT and CDR2 FQNNGV. The DNA for the CDR3 is TGTGCCAGCAGCGGCCGGGGGGATGAGCAGTTCTTC. This gives the protein CASSGRGDEQFF.

The chain recombines TRBV19 with TRBJ1-1; perhaps TRBD1 as D (6 bases). Looked up from germline, CDR1 is LNHDA and CDR2 is SQIVND (reference sequence). Trimming left V 2 bases short and J 5 bases short, with 12 bases between. This CDR3 spans 14 amino acids. CDR3 in amino acids: CASSITTRGTEAFF. The CDR3 bases are TGTGCCAGTAGTATAACCACCAGGGGAACTGAAGCTTTCTTT.

The chain couples TRBV5-4 to TRBJ2-5; a possible D gene is TRBD1 (5 bases). The CDR3 is 14 amino acids. V was shortened by 3 bases and J by 4 bases, with 13 bases between the two germline ends. Germline CDR1 and CDR2: SGHNT and YYREEE (reference sequence). The chain's CDR3 is CASSSSWGGETQYF. As DNA, the CDR3 is TGTGCCAGCAGCTCCTCCTGGGGCGGAGAGACCCAGTACTTC. The full variable domain, rest sourced from reference TRBV5-4 and TRBJ2-5, is ETGVTQSPTHLIKTRGQQVTLRCSSQSGHNTVSWYQQALGQGPQFIFQYYREEENGRGNFPPRFSGLQFPNYSSELNVNALELDDSALYLCASSSSWGGETQYFGPGTRLLVL.

The table lists this clone with a few counts. The chain joins TRBV7-2 to TRBJ2-7; 10 bases agree with TRBD1. This CDR3 has 14 residues. Germline V gene sequence: CDR1 SGHTA, CDR2 FQGNSA. J gave up 6 bases and V 5 bases, and 7 bases lay outside the gene matches. CDR3 bases: TGTGCCAGCAGCGCCCGGGACAGGGGAAGCGAGCAGTACTTC. Amino acids: CASSARDRGSEQYF.

The chain recombines TRBV29-1 with TRBJ2-1; D remains ambiguous. The CDR3 sequence is 16 residues long. V dropped 2 bases and J dropped 10 bases, with 24 bases sitting between them. Germline CDR1 is SQVTM and CDR2 is ANQGSEA. CDR3 loop: CSVESVSVLIPTEQFF. In nucleotides, the CDR3 is TGCAGCGTTGAAAGTGTTTCAGTTTTAATCCCCACGGAGCAGTTCTTC.

The chain combines TRBV19 with TRBJ2-3; possible D gene TRBD2, 5 bases. Trimming pared 6 bases from V and 2 bases from J, leaving 15 bases between. The CDR3 runs 15 residues. The germline V gene encodes CDR1 LNHDA and CDR2 SQIVND (reference sequence). CDR3 in amino acids: CASRTTHIHTDTQYF. CDR3 DNA: TGTGCCAGTAGGACTACCCACATCCACACAGATACGCAGTATTTT.

J is TRBJ2-5 and V is TRBV7-3; 8 bases map to TRBD2. The length of the CDR3 is 15 residues. V shed 6 bases and J 5 bases; nucleotides not matched to a gene: 11. In germline, CDR1 is SGHTA, CDR2 FQGTGA. DNA of the CDR3: TGTGCCAGCAGTTCAATCGGGGGGGCCTCGGAGACCCAGTACTTC. This gives the protein CASSSIGGASETQYF.

V usage is TRBV29-1 and J usage is TRBJ2-7; D is uncertain. Trimming removed 5 bases from V and 2 bases from J, with 7 bases in between. The length of the CDR3 is 11 residues. Germline lookup yields CDR1 SQVTM and CDR2 ANQGSEA. The CDR3 spells CSVRYAYEQYF. The CDR3 DNA sequence: TGCAGCGTTCGGTATGCCTACGAGCAGTACTTC.

The V call is TRBV20-1, the J call TRBJ2-7; D is unclear. Trimming left V 4 bases short and J 4 bases short, with 5 bases between. Germline-derived CDR1 and CDR2 are DFQATT and SNEGSKA (reference sequence). The CDR3 is made up of 10 amino acids. The CDR3 reads CSANRYEQYF. For the CDR3, the DNA is TGCAGTGCTAATCGGTACGAGCAGTACTTC.

The chain is built from TRBV30 and TRBJ1-2; D perhaps matches TRBD1 (5 bases). The V end was cut by 2 bases, the J end by 5 bases, with 12 bases between. Germline V gene sequence: CDR1 GTSNPN, CDR2 SVGIG (reference sequence). The CDR3 has 13 residues. In DNA form, the CDR3 reads TGTGCCTGGAGTACCCAGGGCGTTTATGGCTACACCTTC. It encodes CAWSTQGVYGYTF.

This chain connects TRBV4-2 to TRBJ2-6; a possible D gene is TRBD1 (5 bases). The CDR3 covers 16 residues. V lost 6 bases and J lost 4, with 16 bases in between. The germline V gene has CDR1 LGHNA and CDR2 YNFKEQ. CDR3 protein: CASSPSLGVGANVLTF. The CDR3 nucleotides read TGTGCCAGCAGTCCCTCTTTAGGGGTCGGGGCCAACGTCCTGACTTTC.

In its sample, this clone was seen once. The V and J genes are TRBV18 and TRBJ1-1; D is unclear. This CDR3 spans 14 amino acids. Trimming left V 1 base short and J 1 base short, with 7 bases between. Germline V gene lookup returns CDR1 KGHSH and CDR2 LQKENI. DNA for the CDR3: TGTGCCAGCTCACCACAAGAGAAGAACACTGAAGCTTTCTTT. Its translation is CASSPQEKNTEAFF. The full variable domain, its missing parts supplied by reference TRBV18 and TRBJ1-1, is NAGVMQNPRHLVRRRGQEARLRCSPMKGHSHVYWYRQLPEEGLKFMVYLQKENIIDESGMPKERFSAEFPKEGPSILRIQQVVRGDSAAYFCASSPQEKNTEAFFGQGTRLTVV.

The chain carries TRBV6-5 and TRBJ2-3, with a tentative D call TRBD1 (6 bases). The CDR3 extends over 13 amino acids. Germline assignment: CDR1 MNHEY and CDR2 SVGAGI. V shed 8 bases and J shed 3 bases, with 12 bases lying between them. CDR3 DNA: TGTGCCAGCCAGGGGCTAGTTACAGATACGCAGTATTTT. This codes for CASQGLVTDTQYF.

The sample holds one count of this clone. Additional DNA sequences in this sample encode the identical CDR3. The chain uses TRBV6-1 and TRBJ1-5; TRBD1 aligns across 10 bases. The germline CDR1 and CDR2 sequences are MNHNS and SASEGT. V gave up 3 bases and J gave up 4 bases; unmatched junction bases: 3. This CDR3 has 15 residues. The CDR3 sequence is CASSELGQGNQPQHF. The CDR3 DNA is TGTGCCAGCAGTGAGTTGGGACAGGGGAATCAGCCCCAGCATTTT.